This T cell receptor (beta chain) derives from a study of shared clonotypes between healthy human individuals. The table came from immunoSEQ multiplex PCR; TCRdb's copy has only in-frame clones and leaves some out. The sample includes around 500,000 clones, around 79% seen only once; the top ten take roughly 13%. At least ten counts were recorded for this clone. The CDR3 sequence is 12 residues long. V lost 7 bases to trimming and J lost 0 bases, with 4 bases between them. Germline values: CDR1 SGHAT, CDR2 FQNNGV. What was sequenced was PBMCs. The gene calls are TRBV11-2 and TRBJ1-3; D is unresolved. The clonotype was recovered from a woman aged 40 to 49 in good health. Some clones in this sample may be carry-over from other donors' samples. CDR3 sequence (DNA): TGTGCCAGCACCCGCTCTGGAAACACCATATATTTT. It yields the protein CASTRSGNTIYF. The variable domain in full, with the rest retrieved from reference TRBV11-2 and TRBJ1-3, is EAGVAQSPRYKIIEKRQSVAFWCNPISGHATLYWYQQILGQGPKLLIQFQNNGVVDDSQLPKDRFSAERLKGVDSTLKIQPAKLEDSAVYLCASTRSGNTIYFGEGSWLTVV.